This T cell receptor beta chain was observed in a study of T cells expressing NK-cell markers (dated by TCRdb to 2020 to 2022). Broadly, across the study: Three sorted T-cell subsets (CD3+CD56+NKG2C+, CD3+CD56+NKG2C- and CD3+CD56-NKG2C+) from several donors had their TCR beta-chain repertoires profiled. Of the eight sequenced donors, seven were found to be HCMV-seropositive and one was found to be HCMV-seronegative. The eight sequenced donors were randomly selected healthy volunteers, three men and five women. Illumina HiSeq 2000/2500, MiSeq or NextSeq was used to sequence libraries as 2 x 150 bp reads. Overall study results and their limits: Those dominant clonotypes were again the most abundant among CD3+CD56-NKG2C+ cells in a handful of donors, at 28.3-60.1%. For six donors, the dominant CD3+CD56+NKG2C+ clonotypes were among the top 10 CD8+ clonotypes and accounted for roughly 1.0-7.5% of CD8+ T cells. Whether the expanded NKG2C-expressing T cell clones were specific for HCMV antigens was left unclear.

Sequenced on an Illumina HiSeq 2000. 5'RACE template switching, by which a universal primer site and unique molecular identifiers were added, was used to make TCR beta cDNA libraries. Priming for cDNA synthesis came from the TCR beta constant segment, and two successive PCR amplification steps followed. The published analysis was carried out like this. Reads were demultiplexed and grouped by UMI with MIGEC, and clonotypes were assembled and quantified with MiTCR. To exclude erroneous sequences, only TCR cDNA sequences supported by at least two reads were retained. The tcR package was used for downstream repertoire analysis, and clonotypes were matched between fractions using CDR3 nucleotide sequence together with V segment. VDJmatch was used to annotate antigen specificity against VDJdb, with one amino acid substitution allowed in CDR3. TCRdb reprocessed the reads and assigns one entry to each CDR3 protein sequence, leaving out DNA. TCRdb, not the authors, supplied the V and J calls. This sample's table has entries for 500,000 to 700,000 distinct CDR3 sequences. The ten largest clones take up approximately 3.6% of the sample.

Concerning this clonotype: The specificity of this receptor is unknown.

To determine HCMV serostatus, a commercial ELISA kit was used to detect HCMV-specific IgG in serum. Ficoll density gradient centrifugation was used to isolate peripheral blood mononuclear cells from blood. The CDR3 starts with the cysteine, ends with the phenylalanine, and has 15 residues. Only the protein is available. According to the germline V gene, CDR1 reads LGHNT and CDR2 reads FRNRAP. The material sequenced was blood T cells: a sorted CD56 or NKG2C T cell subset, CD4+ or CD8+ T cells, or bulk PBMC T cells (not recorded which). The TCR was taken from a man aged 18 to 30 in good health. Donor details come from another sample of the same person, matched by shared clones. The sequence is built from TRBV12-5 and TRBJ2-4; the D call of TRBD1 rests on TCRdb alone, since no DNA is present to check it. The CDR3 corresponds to CASGPSRGAKNIQYF.